Given below is one TCR beta chain in context. The sample is drawn from a study of cytotoxic CD8 clonotypes in ibrutinib-treated CLL. The CDR3 covers 15 residues. CDR1 is SGHTA, CDR2 FQGTGA, per germline. V lost 5 bases to trimming and J lost 4 bases, with 14 bases between them. Sequencing used immunoSEQ multiplex PCR; TCRdb keeps in-frame clones, though not all of them. The data show roughly 330,000 clones, 67% seen once. This chain links TRBV7-3 with TRBJ2-2, with a possible D match to TRBD1 (6 bases). The sequencing used PBMCs, collected after 36 months of ibrutinib treatment. The clonotype was recovered from a human donor with chronic lymphocytic leukemia. The CDR3 reads CASSRGARGTGELFF. CDR3 nucleotide sequence: TGTGCCAGCAGCCGAGGGGCCAGGGGCACCGGGGAGCTGTTTTTT.